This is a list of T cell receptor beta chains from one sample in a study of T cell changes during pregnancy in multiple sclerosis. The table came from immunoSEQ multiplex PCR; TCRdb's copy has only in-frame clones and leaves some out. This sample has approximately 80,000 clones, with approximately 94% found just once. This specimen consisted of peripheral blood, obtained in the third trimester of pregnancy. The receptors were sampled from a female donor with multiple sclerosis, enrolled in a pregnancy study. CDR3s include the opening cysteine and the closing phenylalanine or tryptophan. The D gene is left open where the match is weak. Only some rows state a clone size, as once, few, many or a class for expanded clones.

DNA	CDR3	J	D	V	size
TGCGCCAGCAGCCTCCCCTCAGGGGACAGTCGTACTGAAGCTTTCTTT	CASSLPSGDSRTEAFF	TRBJ1-1	TRBD1	TRBV4-1	-
TGTGCCACCAGCCCTTTCAGGGCAGGGTCCTACAATGAGCAGTTCTTC	CATSPFRAGSYNEQFF	TRBJ2-1	-	TRBV15	-
TGTGCCAGCAGCTTAGGGGGGACAGGGTACGAGCAGTACTTC	CASSLGGTGYEQYF	TRBJ2-7	TRBD1	TRBV7-9	once
TGTGCCAGCTCACCTGGGACAGGCATGAACACTGAAGCTTTCTTT	CASSPGTGMNTEAFF	TRBJ1-1	TRBD1	TRBV18	-
TGTGCCAGTAGTATGGCTAGCGGGGCCTACGAGCAGTACTTC	CASSMASGAYEQYF	TRBJ2-7	TRBD2	TRBV19	once
TGTGCCAGCAGCTTAGTATGGGACTATAAAGATACGCAGTATTTT	CASSLVWDYKDTQYF	TRBJ2-3	TRBD2	TRBV11-2	-
TGTGCCAGCAGCCTGGGGGGGCGGACTGAAGCTTTCTTT	CASSLGGRTEAFF	TRBJ1-1	-	TRBV7-3	-
TGTGCCAGTAGTCCATCTGCGCGGGGGAGCTACGAGCAGTACTTC	CASSPSARGSYEQYF	TRBJ2-7	TRBD2	TRBV19	-
TGTGCCAGCAGCTTAGGGGTGACAGACAGGGTGGCCGGGGAGCTGTTTTTT	CASSLGVTDRVAGELFF	TRBJ2-2	TRBD1	TRBV11-3	-
TGTGCCAGCAGTGGATATAAAACTCTACAGGGTAAGAACACTGAAGCTTTCTTT	CASSGYKTLQGKNTEAFF	TRBJ1-1	-	TRBV25-1	-
TGTGCCAGCAGGCAAGAGACACTTGATAGCAATCAGCCCCAGCATTTT	CASRQETLDSNQPQHF	TRBJ1-5	-	TRBV2	-
TGTGCCACCAGCAGAGATTCAGGGATCTTCACAGATACGCAGTATTTT	CATSRDSGIFTDTQYF	TRBJ2-3	-	TRBV15	-
TGTGCCAGCAGCAGACAACCGCTCCAGCATTTT	CASSRQPLQHF	TRBJ1-5	-	TRBV2	-
TGTGCCAGCAGCGTGCCGTCCCATGAGACGCAGTATTTT	CASSVPSHETQYF	TRBJ2-3	-	TRBV9	-
TGTGCCAGCAGTCACGACAGGGAGAGAACCGGGGAGCTGTTTTTT	CASSHDRERTGELFF	TRBJ2-2	TRBD1	TRBV27	-